This T cell receptor beta chain appears in the sequencing data of a study of shared clonotypes between healthy human individuals. Broader study findings: Clonotypes shared by all four donors outscored non-shared clonotypes in generation probability. Shared clonotypes: about 5% naive CD4, about 3.5% naive CD8, 2.3% memory CD4, under 0.45% memory CD8.

The investigators split CD4+ cells into a CD45RA+ naive subset and a CD45RA-negative memory subset. A remark on this clone: The antigen is not known.

The CDR3 has 16 residues. CDR1 KGHSH and CDR2 LQKENI come from the germline V gene. V was clipped by 0 bases and J by 5 bases, with 14 bases between them. Libraries were prepared by immunoSEQ multiplex PCR; TCRdb keeps only in-frame clonotypes and omits some of them. The sample includes roughly 1,600,000 clones, around 98.5% of them seen just once. The chain couples TRBV18 to TRBJ2-1; no firm D call. The material sequenced was naive CD4+ T cells sorted from blood. The subset here: CD45RA+ positively selected. This sequence was found in a man younger than 40 in good health. The CDR3 nucleotides are TGTGCCAGCTCACCACCGGGATCGTGGACCAACAATGAGCAGTTCTTC. This translates into CASSPPGSWTNNEQFF.